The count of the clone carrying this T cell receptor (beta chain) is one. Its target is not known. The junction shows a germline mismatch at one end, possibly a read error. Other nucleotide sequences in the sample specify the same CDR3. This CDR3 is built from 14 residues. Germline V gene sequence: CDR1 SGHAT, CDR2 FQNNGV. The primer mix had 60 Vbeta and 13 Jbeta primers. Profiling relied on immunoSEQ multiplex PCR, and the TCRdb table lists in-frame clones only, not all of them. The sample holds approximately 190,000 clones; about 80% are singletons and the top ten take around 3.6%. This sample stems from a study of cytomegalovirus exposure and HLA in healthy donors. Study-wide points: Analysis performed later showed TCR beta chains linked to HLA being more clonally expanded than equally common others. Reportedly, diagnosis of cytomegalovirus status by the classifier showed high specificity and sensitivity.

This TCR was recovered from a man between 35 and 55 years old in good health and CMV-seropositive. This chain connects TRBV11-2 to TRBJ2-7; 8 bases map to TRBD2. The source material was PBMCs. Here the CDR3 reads CASSLRRGAYEQYF. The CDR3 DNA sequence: TGCGCCAGCAGCTTACGGCGGGGGGCCTACGAGCAGTACTTC. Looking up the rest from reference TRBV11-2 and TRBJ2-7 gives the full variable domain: EAGVAQSPRYKIIEKRQSVAFWCNPISGHATLYWYQQILGQGPKLLIQFQNNGVVDDSQLPKDRFSAERLKGVDSTLKIQPAKLEDSAVYLCASSLRRGAYEQYFGPGTRLTVT.